This T cell receptor (beta chain) was retrieved from a study of shared clonotypes between healthy human individuals. In replicate PCRs of sorted subsets, around 0.2 ug DNA, roughly 27,000 T cell genomes, was used. Libraries were prepared by immunoSEQ multiplex PCR; TCRdb keeps only in-frame clonotypes and omits some of them. The sample consists of around 2.1 million clones, 85% to 95% of them appearing once. In the naive CD8 group, cells lacked CD45RO and were positively selected for CCR7, so terminally differentiated effector memory CD45RA+ cells were left out. This clone was detected only a few times. The antigen is not known. This CDR3 comprises 15 residues. From germline, CDR1 is SEHNR and CDR2 FQNEAQ (reference sequence). Trimming removed 5 bases from V and 0 bases from J, with 11 bases in between. Notes on the study in general: Naive CD4 clonotypes overlapped across a handful of donors at roughly 5%. Shared clonotypes across all four donors exceeded non-shared ones in generation probability.

Sequencing was done on a sample of naive CD8+ T cells from PBMCs. V is TRBV7-9 and J is TRBJ2-1, with D unresolved. This receptor was obtained from a man younger than 30 in good health. Some clones in this sample may be carry-over from other donors' samples. CDR3 bases: TGTGCCAGCAGCGTCCGGTACGCCTCCTACAATGAGCAGTTCTTC. Translated: CASSVRYASYNEQFF. Variable domain in full (rest from reference TRBV7-9 and TRBJ2-1): DTGVSQNPRHKITKRGQNVTFRCDPISEHNRLYWYRQTLGQGPEFLTYFQNEAQLEKSRLLSDRFSAERPKGSFSTLEIQRTEQGDSAMYLCASSVRYASYNEQFFGPGTRLTVL.